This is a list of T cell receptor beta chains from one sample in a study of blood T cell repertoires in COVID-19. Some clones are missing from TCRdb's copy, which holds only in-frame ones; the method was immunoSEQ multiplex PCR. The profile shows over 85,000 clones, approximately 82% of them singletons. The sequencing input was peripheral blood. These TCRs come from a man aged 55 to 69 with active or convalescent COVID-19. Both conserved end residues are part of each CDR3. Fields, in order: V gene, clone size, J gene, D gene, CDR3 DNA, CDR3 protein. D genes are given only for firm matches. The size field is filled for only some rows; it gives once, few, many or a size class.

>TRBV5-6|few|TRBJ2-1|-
TGTGCCAGCAGGATGCGTAATGAGCAGTTCTTC
CASRMRNEQFF
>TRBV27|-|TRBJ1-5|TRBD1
TGTGCCAGCAGTTTAAAGGCCGGACAGGGGAATCAGCCCCAGCATTTT
CASSLKAGQGNQPQHF
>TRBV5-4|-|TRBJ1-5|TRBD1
TGTGCCAGCAGCTTGGGCGGGACAGGGGATCAGCCCCAGCATTTT
CASSLGGTGDQPQHF
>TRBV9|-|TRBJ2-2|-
TGTGCCAGCAGCGAACTTACCGGCGGGGAGCTGTTTTTT
CASSELTGGELFF
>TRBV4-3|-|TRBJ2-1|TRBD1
TGCGCCAGCTCTTCTAACCCCGGGACAGGGGGGGACGAGCAGTTCTTC
CASSSNPGTGGDEQFF
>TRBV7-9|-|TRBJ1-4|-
TGTGCCAGCAGCTTAGTCTCAGGGCAGGGTCGCGAAAAACTGTTTTTT
CASSLVSGQGREKLFF
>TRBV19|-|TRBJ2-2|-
TGTGCCAGTAGTCCCGACATCCCGAAGGCCGGGGAGCTGTTTTTT
CASSPDIPKAGELFF
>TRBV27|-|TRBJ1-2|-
TGTGCCAGCAGTTTTGGCACCAACTATGGCTACACCTTC
CASSFGTNYGYTF
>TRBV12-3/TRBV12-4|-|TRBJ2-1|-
TGTGCCAGCAGTTCCCGGGAGAATAGTGAGCAGTTCTTC
CASSSRENSEQFF
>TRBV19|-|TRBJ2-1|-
TGTGCCAGTAGTATGGGTCTTGGGCGCGACCAGCAGTTCTTC
CASSMGLGRDQQFF
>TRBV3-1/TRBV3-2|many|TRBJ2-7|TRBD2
TGTGCCAGCAGCCGGGGTTTGGCGGGAGTTTACGAGCAGTACTTC
CASSRGLAGVYEQYF
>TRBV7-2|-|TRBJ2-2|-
TGTGCCAGCAGCCTGAACACCGGGGAGCTGTTTTTT
CASSLNTGELFF
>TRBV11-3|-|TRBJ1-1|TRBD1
TGTGCCAGCAGCCAGGGGGGCAGGGCCACTGAAGCTTTCTTT
CASSQGGRATEAFF
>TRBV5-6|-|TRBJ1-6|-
TGTGCCAGCAGCTTTCCAGGGGCTTTTTCACCCCTCCACTTT
CASSFPGAFSPLHF
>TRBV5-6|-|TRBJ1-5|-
TGTGCCAGCAGCCCCTCCCCGGACAGCCCACTGCATTTT
CASSPSPDSPLHF
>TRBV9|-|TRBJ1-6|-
TGTGCCAGCAGCGTAGGTGGGACAAATTCACCCCTCCACTTT
CASSVGGTNSPLHF
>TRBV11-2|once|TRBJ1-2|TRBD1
TGTGCCAGCAGCTTAGATGGAACAGGGGGATATGGCTACACCTTC
CASSLDGTGGYGYTF